Listed below are T cell receptor beta chains from one sample, sequenced in a study of T cell repertoires in cytomegalovirus infection. TCRdb re-analysed the reads in MiXCR, keeping a single row per CDR3 protein. The sample includes 150,000 to 200,000 distinct CDR3 sequences, roughly 28% of them seen just once. What was sequenced was PBMCs. All receptors derive from a human donor in good health (CMV status not recorded). Some clones in this sample may be carry-over from other donors' samples. CDR3s include the opening cysteine and the closing phenylalanine or tryptophan. Fields, in order: CDR3 DNA, CDR3 protein, D gene, J gene, V gene, clone size. A D gene is named only where the DNA matches it firmly. Some rows have no size entry. The others give once, few or many, or a class for an expanded clone.

CDR3 DNA: TGTGCCAGCAGCCAAGACAGGGTGAGGTACTTC; CDR3 protein: CASSQDRVRYF; D gene: TRBD1; J gene: TRBJ2-7; V gene: TRBV7-8; clone size: .
CDR3 DNA: TGCGCCAGCAGCCAAGATGGTCGGGGCGGCACTGAAGCTTTCTTT; CDR3 protein: CASSQDGRGGTEAFF; D gene: .; J gene: TRBJ1-1; V gene: TRBV4-3; clone size: few
CDR3 DNA: TGCGCCAGCAGCTTGGAATCGGTGAACATTCAGTACTTC; CDR3 protein: CASSLESVNIQYF; D gene: .; J gene: TRBJ2-4; V gene: TRBV5-1; clone size: .
CDR3 DNA: TGCAGCGTTGCAAATAGCAATCAGCCCCAGCATTTT; CDR3 protein: CSVANSNQPQHF; D gene: .; J gene: TRBJ1-5; V gene: TRBV29-1; clone size: few
CDR3 DNA: TGTGCCAGCAGCTTAGCCCGCCACAATGAGCAGTTCTTC; CDR3 protein: CASSLARHNEQFF; D gene: .; J gene: TRBJ2-1; V gene: TRBV7-9; clone size: .
CDR3 DNA: TGTGCCAGCAGCTTAGCGGGGGCGGGAGGAGAGACCCAGTACTTC; CDR3 protein: CASSLAGAGGETQYF; D gene: TRBD2; J gene: TRBJ2-5; V gene: TRBV11-2; clone size: .
CDR3 DNA: TGCGCCAGCAGCCAGTTTTGGGAAAAGAACACTGAAGCTTTCTTT; CDR3 protein: CASSQFWEKNTEAFF; D gene: .; J gene: TRBJ1-1; V gene: TRBV4-1; clone size: .
CDR3 DNA: TGTGCCAGCAGAACCACAGTTGAGGGGACTGAAGCTTTCTTT; CDR3 protein: CASRTTVEGTEAFF; D gene: .; J gene: TRBJ1-1; V gene: TRBV6-2/TRBV6-3; clone size: .
CDR3 DNA: TGCGCCAGCAGCCAAGCACTAGCGGGGGTGGAGCAGTTCTTC; CDR3 protein: CASSQALAGVEQFF; D gene: TRBD2; J gene: TRBJ2-1; V gene: TRBV4-1; clone size: .
CDR3 DNA: TGTGCCAGCAGCCTGGGGCCCAGCAATCAGCCCCAGCATTTT; CDR3 protein: CASSLGPSNQPQHF; D gene: .; J gene: TRBJ1-5; V gene: TRBV12-3/TRBV12-4; clone size: .
CDR3 DNA: TGTGCTAGTGTACCCCCCAGTCGTCTAAGGGAGCAGTTCTTC; CDR3 protein: CASVPPSRLREQFF; D gene: .; J gene: TRBJ2-1; V gene: TRBV12-5; clone size: few